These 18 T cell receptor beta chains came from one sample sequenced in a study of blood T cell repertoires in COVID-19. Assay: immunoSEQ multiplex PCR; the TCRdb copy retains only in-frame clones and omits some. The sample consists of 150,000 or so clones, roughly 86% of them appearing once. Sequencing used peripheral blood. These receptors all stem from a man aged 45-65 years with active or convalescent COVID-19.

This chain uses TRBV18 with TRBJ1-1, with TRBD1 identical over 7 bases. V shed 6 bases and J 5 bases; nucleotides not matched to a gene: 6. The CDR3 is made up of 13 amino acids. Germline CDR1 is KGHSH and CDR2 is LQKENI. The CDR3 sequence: CASSTGTATEAFF. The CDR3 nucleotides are TGTGCCAGCTCCACTGGGACAGCAACTGAAGCTTTCTTT.

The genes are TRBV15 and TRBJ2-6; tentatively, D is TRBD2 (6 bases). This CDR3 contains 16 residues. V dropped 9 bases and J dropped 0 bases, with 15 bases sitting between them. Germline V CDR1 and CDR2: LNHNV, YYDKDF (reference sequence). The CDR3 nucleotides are TGTGCCACGGCGACTAGGCGGTTCTCTGGGGCCAACGTCCTGACTTTC. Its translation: CATATRRFSGANVLTF.

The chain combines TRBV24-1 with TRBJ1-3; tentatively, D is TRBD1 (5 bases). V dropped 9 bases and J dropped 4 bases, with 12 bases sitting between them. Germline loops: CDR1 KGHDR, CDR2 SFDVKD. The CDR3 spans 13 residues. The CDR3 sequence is CATQGVPGNTIYF. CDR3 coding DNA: TGTGCCACCCAAGGGGTTCCCGGAAACACCATATATTTT.

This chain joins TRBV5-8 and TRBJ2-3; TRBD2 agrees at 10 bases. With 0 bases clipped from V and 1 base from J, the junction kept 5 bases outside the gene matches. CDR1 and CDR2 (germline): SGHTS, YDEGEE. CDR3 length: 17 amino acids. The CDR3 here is CASSLGRSGGGTDTQYF. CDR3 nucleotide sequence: TGTGCCAGCAGCTTGGGAAGAAGCGGGGGGGGCACAGATACGCAGTATTTT.

CDR3 region: CASSLGLTYEQYF. The DNA for the CDR3 is TGTGCCAGCAGTTTGGGGCTAACCTACGAGCAGTACTTC. The rearrangement joins TRBV27 to TRBJ2-7, with D maybe TRBD1 (5 bases). In germline, CDR1 is MNHEY, CDR2 SMNVEV (reference sequence). Trimming removed 3 bases from V and 2 bases from J, with 8 bases in between. The CDR3 sequence is 13 residues long.

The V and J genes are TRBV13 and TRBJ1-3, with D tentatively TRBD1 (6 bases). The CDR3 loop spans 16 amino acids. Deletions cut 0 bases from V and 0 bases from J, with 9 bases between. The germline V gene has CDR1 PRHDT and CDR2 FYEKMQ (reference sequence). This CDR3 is CASSLGGGGSGNTIYF. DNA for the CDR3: TGTGCCAGCAGCTTAGGGGGAGGGGGCTCTGGAAACACCATATATTTT.

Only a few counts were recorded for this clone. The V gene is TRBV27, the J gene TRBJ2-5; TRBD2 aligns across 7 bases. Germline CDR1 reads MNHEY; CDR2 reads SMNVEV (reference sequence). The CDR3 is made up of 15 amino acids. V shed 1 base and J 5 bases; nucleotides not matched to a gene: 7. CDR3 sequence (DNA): TGTGCCAGCAGTTTATTTGGCAGGGAGGGGGAGACCCAGTACTTC. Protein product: CASSLFGREGETQYF.

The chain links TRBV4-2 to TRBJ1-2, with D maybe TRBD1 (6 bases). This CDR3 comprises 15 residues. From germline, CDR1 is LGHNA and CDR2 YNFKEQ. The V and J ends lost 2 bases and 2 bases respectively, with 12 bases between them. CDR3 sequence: CASSQRPGENYGYTF. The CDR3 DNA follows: TGTGCCAGCAGCCAACGTCCAGGGGAAAACTATGGCTACACCTTC.

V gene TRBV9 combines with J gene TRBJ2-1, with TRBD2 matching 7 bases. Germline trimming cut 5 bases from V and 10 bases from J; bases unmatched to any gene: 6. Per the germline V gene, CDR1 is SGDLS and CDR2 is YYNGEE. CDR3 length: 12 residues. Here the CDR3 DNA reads TGTGCCAGCAGGTCCGATAGCGGGGAGCAGTTCTTC. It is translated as CASRSDSGEQFF.

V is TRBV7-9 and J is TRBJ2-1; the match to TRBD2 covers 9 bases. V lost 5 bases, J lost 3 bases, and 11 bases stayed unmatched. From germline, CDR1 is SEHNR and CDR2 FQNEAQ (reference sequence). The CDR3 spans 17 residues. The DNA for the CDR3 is TGTGCCAGCAGCCAAGGTCGGTCTAGCGGGGTCTACAATGAGCAGTTCTTC. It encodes CASSQGRSSGVYNEQFF. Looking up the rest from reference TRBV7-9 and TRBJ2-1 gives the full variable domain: DTGVSQNPRHKITKRGQNVTFRCDPISEHNRLYWYRQTLGQGPEFLTYFQNEAQLEKSRLLSDRFSAERPKGSFSTLEIQRTEQGDSAMYLCASSQGRSSGVYNEQFFGPGTRLTVL.

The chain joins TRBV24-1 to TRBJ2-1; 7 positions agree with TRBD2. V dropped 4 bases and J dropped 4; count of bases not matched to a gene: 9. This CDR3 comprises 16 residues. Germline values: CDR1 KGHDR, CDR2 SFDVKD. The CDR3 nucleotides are TGTGCCACCAGTGACCGGAGCGGGGTAACTTACAATGAGCAGTTCTTC. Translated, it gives CATSDRSGVTYNEQFF.

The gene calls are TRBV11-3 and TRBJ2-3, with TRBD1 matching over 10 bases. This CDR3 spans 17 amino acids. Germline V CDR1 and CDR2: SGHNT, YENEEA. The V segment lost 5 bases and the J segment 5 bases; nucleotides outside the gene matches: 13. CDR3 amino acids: CASSQKGPGQGRDTQYF. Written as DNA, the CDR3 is TGTGCCAGCAGCCAGAAAGGGCCGGGACAGGGGAGAGATACGCAGTATTTT.

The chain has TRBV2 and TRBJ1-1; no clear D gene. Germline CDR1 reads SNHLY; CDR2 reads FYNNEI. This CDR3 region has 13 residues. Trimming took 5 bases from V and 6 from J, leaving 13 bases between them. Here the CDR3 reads CASSTTRVAEAFF. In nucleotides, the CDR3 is TGTGCCAGCAGTACAACGAGGGTGGCTGAAGCTTTCTTT. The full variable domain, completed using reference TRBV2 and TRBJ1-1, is EPEVTQTPSHQVTQMGQEVILRCVPISNHLYFYWYRQILGQKVEFLVSFYNNEISEKSEIFDDQFSVERPDGSNFTLKIRSTKLEDSAMYFCASSTTRVAEAFFGQGTRLTVV.

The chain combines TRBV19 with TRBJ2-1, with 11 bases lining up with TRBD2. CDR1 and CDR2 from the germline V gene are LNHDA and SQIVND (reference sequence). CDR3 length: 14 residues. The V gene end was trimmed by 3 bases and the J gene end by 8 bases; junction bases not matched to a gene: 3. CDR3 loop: CASSMTLAGDEQFF. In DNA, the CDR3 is TGTGCCAGTAGTATGACACTAGCGGGAGATGAGCAGTTCTTC.

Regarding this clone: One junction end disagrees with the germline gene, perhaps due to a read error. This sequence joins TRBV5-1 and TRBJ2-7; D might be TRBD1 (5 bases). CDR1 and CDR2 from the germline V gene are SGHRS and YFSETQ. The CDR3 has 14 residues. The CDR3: CASSLAQGSHEQYF. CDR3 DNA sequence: TGCGCCAGCAGCTTGGCTCAGGGCTCCCACGAGCAGTACTTC. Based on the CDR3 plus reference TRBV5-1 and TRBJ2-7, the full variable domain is KAGVTQTPRYLIKTRGQQVTLSCSPISGHRSVSWYQQTPGQGLQFLFEYFSETQRNKGNFPGRFSGRQFSNSRSEMNVSTLELGDSALYLCASSLAQGSHEQYFGPGTRLTVT.

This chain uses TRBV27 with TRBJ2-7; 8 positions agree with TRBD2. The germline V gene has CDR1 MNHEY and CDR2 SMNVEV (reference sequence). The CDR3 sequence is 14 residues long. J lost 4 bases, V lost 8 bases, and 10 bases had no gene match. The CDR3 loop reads CASRKTGGIYEQYF. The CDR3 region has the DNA TGTGCCAGCCGAAAGACGGGGGGGATTTACGAGCAGTACTTC.

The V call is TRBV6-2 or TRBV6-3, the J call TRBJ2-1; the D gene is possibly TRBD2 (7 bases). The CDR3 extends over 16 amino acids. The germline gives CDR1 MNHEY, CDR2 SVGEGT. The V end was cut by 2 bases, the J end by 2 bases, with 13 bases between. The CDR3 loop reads CASSYAGAGAYNEQFF. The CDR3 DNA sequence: TGTGCCAGCAGTTACGCGGGGGCAGGGGCCTACAATGAGCAGTTCTTC.

This CDR3 is CASVTTGYGYTF. The DNA for the CDR3 is TGTGCCAGCGTAACGACGGGCTATGGCTACACCTTC. V gene TRBV6-5 combines with J gene TRBJ1-2; D gene uncertain. Germline CDR1 MNHEY, CDR2 SVGAGI. The CDR3 is 12 residues long. The V end lost 8 bases, the J end lost 4 bases, and 11 bases lay between the germline ends.